Listed here is a single TCR beta chain. Antigen: not known. TCR beta VDJ combinations and CDR3 sequences were profiled from genomic DNA. TCRdb fed the reads into MiXCR, producing one record per CDR3 protein. The sample comprises about 42,000 distinct CDR3 sequences, around 63% of which are singletons, and about a quarter rests with the top ten. The record originates from a study of CD8+CD57+ T cells in acquired aplastic anemia. At the level of the study: The DNA of sorted CD4+ and CD8+ cells averaged approximately 3.4 ug. General observations from the study: Common to patients and controls were 25 to 30 CD8+ CDR3 sequences. Patients did not significantly differ from controls in CD8+ Simpson's diversity.

Germline assignment: CDR1 SGHTA and CDR2 FQGNSA. V was clipped by 1 base and J by 6 bases, with 7 bases between them. The CDR3 consists of 13 residues. Sequencing input: sorted CD4+, CD8+, or CD8+CD57+ T cells (not recorded which) from PBMCs. This sequence joins TRBV7-2 and TRBJ1-5; D call uncertain. The receptor's source is a human donor in good health, serving as a control. Here the CDR3 DNA reads TGTGCCAGCAGCTTAGACATAAGTCAGCCCCAGCATTTT. Protein product: CASSLDISQPQHF.